This T cell receptor beta chain was captured in a study of shared clonotypes between healthy human individuals. Everyone who donated was a Caucasian adult who lived in Nashville, Tennessee. This clone is a singleton in its sample. Its antigen is unidentified. The repertoire was sequenced with immunoSEQ multiplex PCR; TCRdb's copy has only in-frame clones and lacks some. The sample lists about 2 million clones, roughly 96% occurring once. The CDR3 loop spans 14 amino acids. V lost 4 bases and J 8 bases, leaving 15 bases between the germline ends. Looked up from germline, CDR1 is LNHDA and CDR2 is SQIVND (reference sequence). Findings and caveats of the study: Between a few donors, naive CD4 clonotypes were shared at a level of about 5.3%. Inspection by rarefaction showed sorted-subset sequencing to be incomplete despite large depth.

The chain employs TRBV19 and TRBJ2-1; perhaps TRBD1 as D (6 bases). The TCR originated in a man between 18 and 29 years old in good health. Sequences were obtained from naive CD4+ T cells sorted from blood. Subset of the sample: CD45RA+ positively selected. The CDR3 nucleotides read TGTGCCAGTAGTAGGAAGACAGGCGCTGATGAGCAGTTCTTC. Amino acid sequence: CASSRKTGADEQFF. The full variable domain, in which reference TRBV19 and TRBJ2-1 provide the parts outside the CDR3, is DGGITQSPKYLFRKEGQNVTLSCEQNLNHDAMYWYRQDPGQGLRLIYYSQIVNDFQKGDIAEGYSVSREKKESFPLTVTSAQKNPTAFYLCASSRKTGADEQFFGPGTRLTVL.